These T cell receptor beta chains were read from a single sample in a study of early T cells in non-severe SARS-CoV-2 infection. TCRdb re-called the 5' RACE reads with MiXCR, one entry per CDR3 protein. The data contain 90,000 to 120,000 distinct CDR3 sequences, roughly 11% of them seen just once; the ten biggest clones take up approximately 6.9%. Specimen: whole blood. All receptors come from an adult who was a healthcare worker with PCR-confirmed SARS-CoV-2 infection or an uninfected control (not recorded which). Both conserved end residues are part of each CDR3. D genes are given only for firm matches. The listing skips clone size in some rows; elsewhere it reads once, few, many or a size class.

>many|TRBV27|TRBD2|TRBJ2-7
CASSPTSGRAFSYEQYF
TGTGCCAGCAGTCCGACTAGCGGGAGGGCCTTTTCCTACGAGCAGTACTTC
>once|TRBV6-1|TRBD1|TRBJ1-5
CASSDGTGLDQPQHF
TGTGCCAGCAGTGACGGGACAGGGCTCGATCAGCCCCAGCATTTT
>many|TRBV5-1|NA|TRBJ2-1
CASSRATGRGEQFF
TGCGCCAGCAGTCGTGCCACAGGGAGGGGTGAGCAGTTCTTC
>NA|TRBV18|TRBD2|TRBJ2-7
CASSPSGGGYEQYF
TGTGCCAGCTCACCATCCGGGGGAGGGTACGAGCAGTACTTC
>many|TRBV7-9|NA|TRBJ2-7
CAVTEQRYEQYF
TGTGCCGTGACAGAGCAGCGTTACGAGCAGTACTTC
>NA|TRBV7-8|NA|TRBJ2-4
CASIPGGRGDIQYF
TGTGCCAGCATCCCCGGGGGGCGCGGGGACATTCAGTACTTC
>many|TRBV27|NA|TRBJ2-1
CASSSPRAVSSYNEQFF
TGTGCCAGCAGTTCCCCACGGGCGGTAAGCTCCTACAATGAGCAGTTCTTC
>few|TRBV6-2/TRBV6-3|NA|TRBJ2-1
CASSYRFTYNEQFF
TGTGCCAGCAGTTACCGGTTTACCTACAATGAGCAGTTCTTC
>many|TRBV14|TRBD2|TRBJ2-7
CASSQVNSGRVTSYEQYF
TGTGCCAGCAGCCAAGTCAATAGCGGGAGGGTTACCTCCTACGAGCAGTACTTC
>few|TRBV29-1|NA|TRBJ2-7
CSVVDNSYEQYF
TGCAGCGTTGTGGACAACTCCTACGAGCAGTACTTC
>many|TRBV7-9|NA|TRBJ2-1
CASSFVPVNEQFF
TGTGCCAGCAGCTTCGTGCCGGTAAATGAGCAGTTCTTC
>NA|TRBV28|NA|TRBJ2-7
CASRTQGYEQYF
TGTGCCAGCAGAACACAGGGCTACGAGCAGTACTTC
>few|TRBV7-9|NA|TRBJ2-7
CASSGELQGVHEQYF
TGTGCCAGCAGCGGTGAGCTCCAGGGAGTCCACGAGCAGTACTTC
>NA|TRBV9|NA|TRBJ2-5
CASTVGGTYQETQYF
TGTGCCAGCACTGTAGGCGGGACGTACCAAGAGACCCAGTACTTC
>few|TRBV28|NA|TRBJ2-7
CATQSGEQYF
TGTGCCACCCAGTCCGGCGAGCAGTACTTC
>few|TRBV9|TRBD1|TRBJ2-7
CASSIGTGKEQYF
TGTGCCAGCAGCATAGGGACAGGGAAAGAGCAGTACTTC
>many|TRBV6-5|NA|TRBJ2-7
CASKTASSYEQYF
TGTGCCAGCAAAACCGCGTCGTCCTACGAGCAGTACTTC
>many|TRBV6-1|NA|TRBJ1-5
CARLHGILRQPQHF
TGTGCCAGGCTCCATGGGATTTTAAGACAGCCCCAGCATTTT
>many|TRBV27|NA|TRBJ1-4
CASSSGTRTNEKLFF
TGTGCCAGCAGTTCCGGGACCCGAACTAATGAAAAACTGTTTTTT
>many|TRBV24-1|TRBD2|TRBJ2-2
CATGGTSGTPANTGELFF
TGTGCCACCGGGGGGACTAGCGGGACCCCCGCGAACACCGGGGAGCTGTTTTTT
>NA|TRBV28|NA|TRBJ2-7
CASSFLDEGPSYEQYF
TGTGCCAGCAGTTTTTTGGACGAGGGGCCATCCTACGAGCAGTACTTC
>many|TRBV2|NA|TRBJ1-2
CASRGQGVYGYTF
TGTGCCAGCAGGGGCCAGGGAGTCTATGGCTACACCTTC
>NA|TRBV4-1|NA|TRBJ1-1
CASSQDWVLTEAFF
TGCGCCAGCAGCCAAGATTGGGTCCTCACTGAAGCTTTCTTT
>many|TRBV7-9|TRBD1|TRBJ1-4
CASSPQAPDRVRGEKLFF
TGTGCCAGCAGCCCCCAAGCCCCGGACAGGGTGCGGGGGGAAAAACTGTTTTTT
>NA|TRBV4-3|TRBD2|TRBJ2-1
CASSLQLAGLNEQFF
TGCGCCAGCAGCCTGCAACTAGCGGGTCTCAATGAGCAGTTCTTC
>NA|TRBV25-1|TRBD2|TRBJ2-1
CASSSLDLAGGHDEQFF
TGTGCCAGCAGTAGCTTAGATCTAGCGGGAGGGCATGATGAGCAGTTCTTC
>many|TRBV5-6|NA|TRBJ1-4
CASSSHAGTRWDEKLFF
TGTGCCAGCAGCTCACACGCCGGGACAAGGTGGGATGAAAAACTGTTTTTT
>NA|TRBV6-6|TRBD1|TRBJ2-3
CASSYSLTRQGGYYSDTQYF
TGTGCCAGCAGTTATTCCCTAACTAGACAGGGGGGTTACTACTCAGATACGCAGTATTTT
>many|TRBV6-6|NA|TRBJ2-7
CASTLPGSSSYEQYF
TGTGCCAGCACACTCCCAGGTTCCAGCTCCTACGAGCAGTACTTC
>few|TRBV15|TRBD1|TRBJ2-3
CATSRARQGSDTQYF
TGTGCCACCAGCAGAGCCCGACAGGGCTCAGATACGCAGTATTTT
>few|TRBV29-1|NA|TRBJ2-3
CSVALQVRADTQYF
TGCAGCGTGGCGCTTCAGGTACGGGCAGATACGCAGTATTTT
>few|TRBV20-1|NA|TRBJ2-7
CSEQEVNSYEQYF
TGCAGTGAACAGGAGGTTAACTCCTACGAGCAGTACTTC
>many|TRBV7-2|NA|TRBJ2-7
CASSLASILGEQYF
TGTGCCAGCAGCTTAGCAAGCATCCTCGGCGAGCAGTACTTC
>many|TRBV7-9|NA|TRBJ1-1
CASSSRDLEAFF
TGTGCCAGCAGCTCACGGGACCTTGAAGCTTTCTTT
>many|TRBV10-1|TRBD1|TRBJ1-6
CASSPGTGRNSPLHF
TGCGCCAGCAGCCCCGGGACAGGAAGGAATTCACCCCTCCACTTT
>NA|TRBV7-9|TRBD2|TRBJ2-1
CASSTNLAGEQFF
TGTGCCAGCAGCACCAACCTAGCGGGAGAGCAGTTCTTC
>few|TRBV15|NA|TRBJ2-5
CATSSRDKGQETQYF
TGTGCCACCAGCAGCAGAGACAAGGGCCAAGAGACCCAGTACTTC
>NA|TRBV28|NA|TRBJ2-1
CASRDLYNEQFF
TGTGCCAGCCGGGACCTCTACAATGAGCAGTTCTTC
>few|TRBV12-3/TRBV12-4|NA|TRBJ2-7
CASGSEGPTSF
TGTGCCAGCGGCAGTGAAGGACCGACCTCCTTC
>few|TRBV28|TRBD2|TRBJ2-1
CASSFDRYVAGLYNEQFF
TGTGCCAGCAGTTTTGACCGATACGTAGCGGGACTCTACAATGAGCAGTTCTTC
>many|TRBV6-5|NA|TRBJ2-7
CASSPGLPGTYEQYF
TGTGCCAGCAGCCCCGGGTTGCCGGGGACATACGAGCAGTACTTC
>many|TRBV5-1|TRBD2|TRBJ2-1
CASSFRGREEQFF
TGCGCCAGCAGCTTCCGCGGGAGGGAGGAGCAGTTCTTC
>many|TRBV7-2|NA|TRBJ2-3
CASSLLGADTQYF
TGTGCCAGCAGCTTACTAGGAGCCGATACGCAGTATTTT
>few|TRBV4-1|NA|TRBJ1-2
CASSQERGRRFNYGYTF
TGCGCCAGCAGCCAAGAAAGGGGACGGCGGTTTAACTATGGCTACACCTTC
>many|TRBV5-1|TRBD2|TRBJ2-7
CASSLSGGPYEQYF
TGCGCCAGCAGCTTGTCGGGAGGGCCCTACGAGCAGTACTTC
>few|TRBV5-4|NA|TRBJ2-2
CASNPDTYTGELFF
TGTGCCAGCAATCCGGACACTTACACCGGGGAGCTGTTTTTT